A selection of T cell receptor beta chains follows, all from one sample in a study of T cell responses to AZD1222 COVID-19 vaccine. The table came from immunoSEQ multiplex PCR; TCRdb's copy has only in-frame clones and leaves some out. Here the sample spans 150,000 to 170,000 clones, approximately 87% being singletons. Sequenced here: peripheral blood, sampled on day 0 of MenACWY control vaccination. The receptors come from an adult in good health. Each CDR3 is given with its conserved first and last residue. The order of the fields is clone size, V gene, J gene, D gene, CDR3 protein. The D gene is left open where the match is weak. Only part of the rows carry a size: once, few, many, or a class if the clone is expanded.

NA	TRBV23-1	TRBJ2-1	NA	CASSPPQGCHNEQFF
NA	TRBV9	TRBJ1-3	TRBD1	CASSRQGLGNTIYF
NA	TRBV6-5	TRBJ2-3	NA	CASSKDWLSIDTQYF
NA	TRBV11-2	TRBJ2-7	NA	CASSLTRGGEQYF
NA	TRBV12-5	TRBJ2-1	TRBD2	CASEPGGNEQFF
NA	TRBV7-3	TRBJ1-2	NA	CASSYDSNYGYTF
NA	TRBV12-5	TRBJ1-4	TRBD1	CASAPRVGGQGREKLFF
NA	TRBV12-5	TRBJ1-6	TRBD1	CASGLGTGVSPLHF
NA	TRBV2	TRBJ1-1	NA	CASSESSTMNTEAFF
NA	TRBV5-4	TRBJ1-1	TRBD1	CASSRKQGAANTEAFF
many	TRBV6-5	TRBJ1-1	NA	CASRINHGNTEAFF
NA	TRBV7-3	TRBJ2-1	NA	CASSPPAYNEQFF
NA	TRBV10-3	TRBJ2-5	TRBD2	CAISVGLAGGVQETQYF
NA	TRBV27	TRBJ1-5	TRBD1	CASSLMGIGQGRNQPQHF